The clone carrying this T cell receptor (beta chain) showed up just once. Sequenced by immunoSEQ multiplex PCR; TCRdb stores in-frame clones only, minus some. The table lists some 2.4 million clones, approximately 94% of them singletons. The record originates from a study of shared clonotypes between healthy human individuals. This TCR derives from a man between 18 and 35 years old in good health. Some clones in this sample may be carry-over from other donors' samples. The sample taken for sequencing was naive CD4+ T cells from PBMCs. The subset denotes: CD45RA+ positively selected.

CDR3 coding DNA: TGTGCCATCAGTGAGTCGGTCGGCAGGACGAACACTGAAGCTTTCTTT. Its protein is CAISESVGRTNTEAFF. The chain carries TRBV10-3 and TRBJ1-1; no clear D gene. Germline V gene lookup returns CDR1 ENHRY and CDR2 SYGVKD. The CDR3 is 16 residues long. V gave up 0 bases and J gave up 1 base, with 12 bases separating them.